This entry lists 5 T cell receptor beta chains sequenced from one sample in a study of CD8+CD57+ T cells in acquired aplastic anemia. CD8+CD57+ cell expansion, shown by flow cytometry, had occurred in the patients selected for sequencing. The TCR beta profiling, which covered VDJ combination and CDR3 sequence, was carried out using genomic DNA as the template. Using its own MiXCR run on the reads, TCRdb lists one record per CDR3 protein. Of 80,000 or so distinct CDR3 sequences listed, 60% to 75% are singletons. Sequenced: sorted CD4+, CD8+, or CD8+CD57+ T cells (not recorded which) from PBMCs. Receptor source: a human donor with aplastic anemia.

V usage is TRBV7-9 and J usage is TRBJ2-1; D is uncertain. This CDR3 is built from 12 residues. The V end was cut by 5 bases, the J end by 4 bases, with 6 bases between. Germline V CDR1 and CDR2: SEHNR, FQNEAQ (reference sequence). The DNA of the CDR3 is TGTGCCAGCAGCAGTGAGTACAATGAGCAGTTCTTC. Its protein product is CASSSEYNEQFF.

The J gene is TRBJ2-7, the V gene TRBV6-4; D not resolved. The CDR3 covers 11 residues. Trimming pared 5 bases from V and 3 bases from J, leaving 5 bases between. The germline V gene has CDR1 MRHNA and CDR2 SNTAGT. CDR3 amino acids: CASSFVYEQYF. The CDR3 region has the DNA TGTGCCAGCAGTTTCGTCTACGAGCAGTACTTC.

This chain joins TRBV4-3 and TRBJ1-2; possibly TRBD1 for D (5 bases). This CDR3 contains 15 residues. V gave up 0 bases and J gave up 6 bases, with 14 bases separating them. Germline-derived CDR1 and CDR2 are LGHNA and YSLEER. The CDR3 bases are TGCGCCAGCAGCCAAGATGGTAACAGGCTGAATGGCTACACCTTC. This sequence encodes CASSQDGNRLNGYTF.

CDR3 in amino acids: CASSLSGANSPLHF. The CDR3 DNA sequence: TGTGCCAGCAGCTTATCAGGGGCCAACTCACCCCTCCACTTT. J is TRBJ1-6 and V is TRBV7-3; TRBD1 might be the D (6 bases). Germline V gene data show CDR1 as SGHTA and CDR2 as FQGTGA. CDR3 length: 14 amino acids. Trimming took 2 bases from V and 10 from J, leaving 12 bases between them. The whole variable domain, filled in from reference TRBV7-3 and TRBJ1-6, reads GAGVSQTPSNKVTEKGKYVELRCDPISGHTALYWYRQSLGQGPEFLIYFQGTGAADDSGLPNDRFFAVRPEGSVSTLKIQRTERGDSAVYLCASSLSGANSPLHFGNGTRLTVT.

There are a few counts of this clonotype. This chain uses TRBV20-1 with TRBJ2-7; 7 bases fit TRBD2. CDR3 length: 14 amino acids. Germline CDR1 and CDR2: DFQATT and SNEGSKA (reference sequence). Trimming at V came to 1 base and at J to 7 bases, leaving 10 bases not matched to a gene. The CDR3 DNA reads TGCAGTGCTAGAGCGCGGGAGACCCCCGGGGAGCAGTACTTC. Translating gives CSARARETPGEQYF.